These 15 T cell receptor beta chains were all obtained from the same sample, sequenced in a study of blood T cell repertoires in COVID-19. Clones were read by immunoSEQ multiplex PCR, and TCRdb kept only the in-frame ones, dropping some. The sample holds 350,000 to 450,000 clones, about 87% seen once. Sample: peripheral blood. The receptors shown here come from a woman between 55 and 75 years old with COVID-19, enrolled during active disease.

V and J are TRBV2 and TRBJ2-5; the match to TRBD2 covers 11 bases. There are 15 residues in the CDR3. Looked up from germline, CDR1 is SNHLY and CDR2 is FYNNEI. V gave up 6 bases and J gave up 5 bases; unmatched junction bases: 8. The CDR3 loop is CASSRSGGVAETQYF. DNA of the CDR3: TGTGCCAGCAGCCGTAGCGGGGGGGTAGCCGAGACCCAGTACTTC.

CDR3 in amino acids: CASSDAGGPRDTQYF. The CDR3 DNA reads TGCGCCAGCAGTGATGCAGGCGGGCCACGAGATACGCAGTATTTT. This chain uses TRBV10-2 with TRBJ2-3; D may be TRBD2 (5 bases). Germline-derived CDR1 and CDR2 are WSHSY and SAAADI. Trimming removed 3 bases from V and 5 bases from J, with 15 bases in between. CDR3 size: 15 residues.

The chain has TRBV10-3 and TRBJ2-1; 8 nucleotides agree with TRBD2. The CDR3 is made up of 15 amino acids. Germline V CDR1 and CDR2: ENHRY, SYGVKD. Germline trimming cut 2 bases from V and 0 bases from J; bases unmatched to any gene: 0. CDR3 loop: CAISERGGSYNEQFF. CDR3 DNA sequence: TGTGCCATCAGTGAGCGGGGGGGCTCCTACAATGAGCAGTTCTTC.

DNA for the CDR3: TGTGCCAGAAGCTTGCCGCTGGGGGCACCCTACGAGCAGTACTTC. Amino acid sequence: CARSLPLGAPYEQYF. The V and J genes are TRBV5-3 and TRBJ2-7, with D maybe TRBD1 (6 bases). TRBV5-3 is assigned to the ORF class and has an uncertain function. The CDR3 contains 15 residues. Trimming removed 1 base from V and 2 bases from J, with 13 bases in between.

The chain is built from TRBV5-5 and TRBJ1-5; D possibly corresponds to TRBD1 (5 bases). The germline CDR1 and CDR2 sequences are SGHKS and YYEKEE (reference sequence). Trimming removed 3 bases from V and 7 bases from J, with 17 bases in between. The CDR3 is 15 residues long. CDR3 amino acids: CASSWDPGIRQPQHF. The CDR3 region has the DNA TGTGCCAGCAGCTGGGATCCAGGGATTCGGCAGCCCCAGCATTTT.

This chain links TRBV19 with TRBJ1-5; a possible D gene is TRBD1 (5 bases). Germline CDR1 LNHDA, CDR2 SQIVND (reference sequence). V was cut by 7 bases and J by 3 bases, with 16 bases left in between. The CDR3 runs 15 residues. The CDR3 sequence: CASKEAGRINQPQHF. The CDR3 coding sequence is TGTGCCAGTAAGGAGGCGGGACGGATCAATCAGCCCCAGCATTTT. The full variable domain, its missing parts supplied by reference TRBV19 and TRBJ1-5, is DGGITQSPKYLFRKEGQNVTLSCEQNLNHDAMYWYRQDPGQGLRLIYYSQIVNDFQKGDIAEGYSVSREKKESFPLTVTSAQKNPTAFYLCASKEAGRINQPQHFGDGTRLSIL.

The chain has TRBV5-4 and TRBJ2-1; 10 nucleotides align to TRBD2. CDR1 SGHNT and CDR2 YYREEE come from the germline V gene (reference sequence). This CDR3 is 16 amino acids long. The V gene end was trimmed by 5 bases and the J gene end by 1 base; junction bases not matched to a gene: 6. The CDR3 loop is CASRPRTSGSYNEQFF. The CDR3 DNA sequence: TGTGCCAGCAGACCTCGGACTAGCGGATCCTACAATGAGCAGTTCTTC.

The rearrangement uses TRBV6-5 and TRBJ2-2; maybe TRBD2 (6 bases). Germline V gene data show CDR1 as MNHEY and CDR2 as SVGAGI. V shed 1 base and J shed 4 bases, with 10 bases lying between them. This CDR3 spans 15 amino acids. The CDR3 reads CASSYLGGGTGELFF. CDR3 DNA sequence: TGTGCCAGCAGTTACTTGGGGGGAGGCACCGGGGAGCTGTTTTTT.

This clone was recorded once. The chain combines TRBV7-9 with TRBJ2-7; no clear D. The germline V and J ends were trimmed by 5 bases and 9 bases, with 17 bases remaining between them. CDR1 is SEHNR, CDR2 FQNEAQ, per germline (reference sequence). The CDR3 sequence is 13 residues long. DNA of the CDR3: TGTGCCAGCAGCAGGGATGTGATTTCGGGGCAGTACTTC. Its translation is CASSRDVISGQYF.

This rearrangement joins TRBV2 to TRBJ2-3, with 9 bases lining up with TRBD2. Germline CDR1 reads SNHLY; CDR2 reads FYNNEI. The length of the CDR3 is 15 residues. V shed 5 bases and J 5 bases; nucleotides not matched to a gene: 8. CDR3 residues: CASSKGSSGEDTQYF. CDR3 DNA: TGTGCCAGCAGTAAAGGGTCTAGCGGGGAAGATACGCAGTATTTT. Together with reference TRBV2 and TRBJ2-3, the CDR3 gives the full variable domain: EPEVTQTPSHQVTQMGQEVILRCVPISNHLYFYWYRQILGQKVEFLVSFYNNEISEKSEIFDDQFSVERPDGSNFTLKIRSTKLEDSAMYFCASSKGSSGEDTQYFGPGTRLTVL.

The chain joins TRBV18 to TRBJ1-3, with a possible D match to TRBD1 (6 bases). V lost 3 bases and J 2 bases, leaving 11 bases between the germline ends. Germline V gives CDR1 KGHSH, CDR2 LQKENI. The CDR3 sequence is 15 residues long. CDR3: CASSPTGATGNTIYF. Here the CDR3 DNA reads TGTGCCAGCTCACCGACAGGTGCCACTGGAAACACCATATATTTT.

The rearrangement joins TRBV19 to TRBJ2-1; 7 bases map to TRBD1. After removal of 6 bases from V and 8 bases from J, the junction contained 4 bases not matched to a gene. Germline CDR1 is LNHDA and CDR2 is SQIVND (reference sequence). This CDR3 spans 12 amino acids. The CDR3 bases are TGTGCCAGTAGCCGACAGGGCCATGAGCAGTTCTTC. Encoded protein: CASSRQGHEQFF.

The J gene is TRBJ1-2, the V gene TRBV9, with D unclear. There are 12 residues in the CDR3. Trimming pared 6 bases from V and 2 bases from J, leaving 8 bases between. Germline V gives CDR1 SGDLS, CDR2 YYNGEE. The CDR3 is CASTWANYGYTF. The DNA of the CDR3 is TGTGCCAGCACCTGGGCCAACTATGGCTACACCTTC.

CDR3 nucleotides: TGTGCCAGCAGCCGCTCGACAGGGGGTAACTATGGCTACACCTTC. This encodes CASSRSTGGNYGYTF. The chain is built from TRBV3-1 (or the pseudogene TRBV3-2) and TRBJ1-2; TRBD1 matches at 9 bases. This CDR3 contains 15 residues. From germline, CDR1 is LGHDT and CDR2 YNNKEL (reference sequence). V was clipped by 4 bases and J by 1 base; unmatched bases: 4.

The chain has TRBV6-1 and TRBJ2-7; 10 bases agree with TRBD2. CDR3 size: 15 residues. Germline V lookup: CDR1 MNHNS, CDR2 SASEGT. Trimming at V came to 3 bases and at J to 4 bases, leaving 6 bases not matched to a gene. The CDR3 DNA reads as TGTGCCAGCAGTGATGGACTAGCGGACCTTTACGAGCAGTACTTC. Translated: CASSDGLADLYEQYF.